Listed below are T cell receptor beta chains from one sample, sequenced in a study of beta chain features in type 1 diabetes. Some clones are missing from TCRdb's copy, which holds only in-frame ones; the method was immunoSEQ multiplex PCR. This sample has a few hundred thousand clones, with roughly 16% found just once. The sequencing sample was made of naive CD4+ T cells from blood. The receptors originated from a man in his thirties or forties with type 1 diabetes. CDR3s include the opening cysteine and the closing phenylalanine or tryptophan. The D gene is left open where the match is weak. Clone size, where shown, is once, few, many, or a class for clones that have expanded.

CASYGTSAGPTYNEQFF | TGTGCCAGCTACGGGACTAGCGCCGGCCCGACCTACAATGAGCAGTTCTTC | TRBJ2-1 | NA | TRBD2 | TRBV2
CAISLQGLNTEAFF | TGTGCCATCAGTCTACAGGGTTTGAACACTGAAGCTTTCTTT | TRBJ1-1 | few | NA | TRBV10-3
CAWSVGLRNIQYF | TGTGCCTGGAGTGTGGGTCTCAGAAACATTCAGTACTTC | TRBJ2-4 | NA | NA | TRBV30
CASSPVGNEKLFF | TGTGCCAGCTCACCAGTAGGGAATGAAAAACTGTTTTTT | TRBJ1-4 | few | NA | TRBV18
CASSYQTGATYNEQFF | TGTGCCAGCAGTTACCAGACAGGAGCCACCTACAATGAGCAGTTCTTC | TRBJ2-1 | NA | NA | TRBV6-5
CASSSTGLQYEQYF | TGCGCCAGCAGCTCGACGGGACTCCAATACGAGCAGTACTTC | TRBJ2-7 | NA | NA | TRBV5-1
CASSVGQIQETQYF | TGTGCCAGCAGCGTAGGACAGATCCAAGAGACCCAGTACTTC | TRBJ2-5 | NA | NA | TRBV9
CASSAVSLNTEAFF | TGTGCCAGCAGCGCTGTCTCGTTGAACACTGAAGCTTTCTTT | TRBJ1-1 | NA | NA | TRBV9
CSVHPQSSEETQYF | TGCAGCGTTCACCCCCAGAGTTCCGAAGAGACCCAGTACTTC | TRBJ2-5 | few | NA | TRBV29-1
CASISAETDTQYF | TGTGCCAGCATCTCCGCTGAAACAGATACGCAGTATTTT | TRBJ2-3 | few | NA | TRBV2
CASSVGSGSSNEQFF | TGTGCCAGCAGCGTAGGTAGCGGGAGCTCGAATGAGCAGTTCTTC | TRBJ2-1 | NA | TRBD2 | TRBV9
CASSASGLPSWEQFF | TGTGCCAGCAGCGCATCCGGGCTACCGTCGTGGGAGCAGTTCTTC | TRBJ2-1 | few | NA | TRBV9
CASSLSGDSYNEQFF | TGCGCCAGCAGCTTGTCCGGGGACAGCTACAATGAGCAGTTCTTC | TRBJ2-1 | NA | TRBD1 | TRBV5-1
CASSFRGGERETQYF | TGTGCCAGCAGCTTCCGAGGGGGAGAACGAGAGACCCAGTACTTC | TRBJ2-5 | few | NA | TRBV7-6
CASSPLAAWLETQYF | TGTGCCAGCTCACCACTCGCGGCTTGGTTGGAGACCCAGTACTTC | TRBJ2-5 | NA | NA | TRBV18
CASSSHITYEQYF | TGTGCCAGCAGTTCCCACATCACCTACGAGCAGTACTTC | TRBJ2-7 | few | NA | TRBV27
CSVEGNRYEQYF | TGCAGCGTTGAAGGAAACAGATACGAGCAGTACTTC | TRBJ2-7 | NA | NA | TRBV29-1
CASSRDRVSNEQFF | TGTGCCAGCTCACGGGACAGGGTCTCCAATGAGCAGTTCTTC | TRBJ2-1 | NA | TRBD1 | TRBV18
CASSQVQGTYEQYF | TGTGCCAGCAGCCAAGTACAGGGTACCTACGAGCAGTACTTC | TRBJ2-7 | NA | NA | TRBV14
CASRVASSYNEQFF | TGTGCCAGCAGGGTGGCTTCATCCTACAATGAGCAGTTCTTC | TRBJ2-1 | few | NA | TRBV28
CASSLQGSDRGYTF | TGTGCCAGCAGTTTACAAGGGTCGGATCGTGGCTACACCTTC | TRBJ1-2 | NA | NA | TRBV27
CASSFTSVGTDTQYF | TGTGCCAGCAGCTTTACTAGCGTCGGCACAGATACGCAGTATTTT | TRBJ2-3 | NA | TRBD2 | TRBV7-2
CASSLDTGPANIQYF | TGTGCCAGCAGCTTAGATACAGGGCCTGCAAACATTCAGTACTTC | TRBJ2-4 | NA | NA | TRBV7-6
CASSSTGTGTTNTGELFF | TGCGCCAGCAGCTCGACCGGGACAGGGACGACGAACACCGGGGAGCTGTTTTTT | TRBJ2-2 | NA | TRBD1 | TRBV5-1
CACTRGNYGYTF | TGTGCCTGTACCAGGGGGAACTATGGCTACACCTTC | TRBJ1-2 | NA | TRBD1 | TRBV5-4
CSVVSGLNQPQHF | TGCAGCGTTGTATCCGGACTCAATCAGCCCCAGCATTTT | TRBJ1-5 | NA | NA | TRBV29-1
CASSPDSNF | TGCGCCAGCTCGCCCGACTCGAACTTC | TRBJ2-7 | few | NA | TRBV5-1
CASSQDTGYTEAFF | TGCGCCAGCAGCCAAGATACAGGGTACACTGAAGCTTTCTTT | TRBJ1-1 | NA | NA | TRBV4-3
CASSKTNGSYNEQFF | TGCGCCAGCAGCAAGACTAACGGCTCCTACAATGAGCAGTTCTTC | TRBJ2-1 | NA | NA | TRBV4-1
CASSLGPGSTEAFF | TGCGCCAGCAGCTTGGGTCCGGGGAGCACTGAAGCTTTCTTT | TRBJ1-1 | NA | NA | TRBV5-1
CASTPGGTYEQYF | TGTGCCAGCACCCCAGGCGGGACCTACGAGCAGTACTTC | TRBJ2-7 | few | NA | TRBV28
CASSLSTDTQYF | TGTGCCAGCTCCCTTAGCACAGATACGCAGTATTTT | TRBJ2-3 | once | NA | TRBV6-1
CASSQEARTGNIQYF | TGCGCCAGCAGCCAAGAAGCTAGGACAGGGAACATTCAGTACTTC | TRBJ2-4 | NA | TRBD1 | TRBV4-1
CASSVRTSGQKSSTDTQYF | TGTGCCAGCAGCGTGAGGACTAGCGGACAGAAATCTAGCACAGATACGCAGTATTTT | TRBJ2-3 | few | TRBD2 | TRBV9
CASSSGQGETQYF | TGTGCCAGCAGTTCCGGACAGGGAGAGACCCAGTACTTC | TRBJ2-5 | few | TRBD1 | TRBV28